This T cell receptor (beta chain) was identified in a study of Ad26.COV2.S vaccination and SARS-CoV-2 variants. Treatment given: about 20 received Ad26.COV2.S at low or high dose, single or two shots; a few received placebo; per-sample allocation not given. Sampling occurred on day 63 after the first vaccine or placebo injection. Using immunoSEQ multiplex PCR, the repertoire was profiled, and TCRdb retains in-frame clones only, with some absent. The table shows about 280,000 clones, with around 87% occurring only once. The CDR3 totals 14 residues. CDR1 is ENHRY, CDR2 SYGVKD, per germline. V lost 3 bases and J 4 bases, leaving 12 bases between the germline ends.

J is TRBJ2-5 and V is TRBV10-3; no clear D. The TCR comes from a person between 18 and 59 years old who received the Ad26.COV2.S COVID-19 vaccine or a placebo. The source was peripheral blood, collected in a trial of Ad26.COV2.S vaccine versus placebo. The CDR3 DNA reads TGTGCCATCAGTGATGGGCGTCCTAGAGAGACCCAGTACTTC. It translates to CAISDGRPRETQYF.